Following are 8 T cell receptor beta chains from one sample sequenced in a study of pediatric ulcerative colitis (dated by TCRdb to between 2018 and 2021). The method behind the library was the immunoSEQ multiplex PCR assay. Imported from immuneACCESS, the table was reduced by TCRdb to in-frame sequences with V and J called. These copies leave out some clones; in studies compared against another copy, an unresolved V gene accounts for under half, and the cause of the remainder is not known. The sample includes approximately 14,000 clones, with 85% to 90% observed a single time. Roughly 0.9% of the sample comes from the top ten. Sample: blood. Source of these receptors: a boy between 5 and 17 years old with moderate ulcerative colitis.

The V call is TRBV30, the J call TRBJ2-5; TRBD2 aligns across 7 bases. The CDR3 has 14 residues. Germline loops: CDR1 GTSNPN, CDR2 SVGIG (reference sequence). Trimming took 2 bases from V and 5 from J; bases not matched to a gene: 8. CDR3 in amino acids: CAWSWGGIGETQYF. CDR3 DNA sequence: TGTGCCTGGAGTTGGGGGGGTATTGGTGAGACCCAGTACTTC.

CDR3 sequence: CAWSPGPSLDTQYF. CDR3 nucleotides: TGTGCCTGGAGTCCGGGACCGAGCCTAGATACGCAGTATTTT. The genes are TRBV30 and TRBJ2-3; D is possibly TRBD1 or TRBD2 (5 bases each). Germline assignment: CDR1 GTSNPN and CDR2 SVGIG (reference sequence). CDR3 length: 14 amino acids. Trimming left V 2 bases short and J 5 bases short, with 14 bases between.

The genes are TRBV15 and TRBJ1-4; D gene uncertain. The CDR3 is made up of 14 amino acids. V was pared by 0 bases and J by 8 bases, with 10 bases between. CDR1 and CDR2 (germline): LNHNV, YYDKDF (reference sequence). The CDR3 here is CATSRDGGGEKLFF. Written as DNA, the CDR3 is TGTGCCACCAGCAGAGATGGCGGTGGGGAAAAACTGTTTTTT.

This sequence joins TRBV15 and TRBJ2-1; TRBD2 matches 15 bases. Germline V gene data show CDR1 as LNHNV and CDR2 as YYDKDF (reference sequence). The V segment lost 3 bases and the J segment 8 bases; nucleotides outside the gene matches: 14. CDR3 length: 19 residues. The CDR3 nucleotides are TGTGCCACCAGCAGTTTCTCATTCTCGGGACTAGCGGGGGGCGATGAGCAGTTCTTC. It specifies CATSSFSFSGLAGGDEQFF.

This rearrangement joins TRBV10-1 to TRBJ2-7; 9 bases line up with TRBD1. The CDR3 is 15 residues long. V gave up 2 bases and J gave up 4 bases; unmatched junction bases: 6. Germline V gene lookup returns CDR1 WNHNN and CDR2 SYGVQD (reference sequence). Here the CDR3 reads CASSEVGTGLYEQYF. The CDR3 coding sequence is TGCGCCAGCAGTGAGGTGGGGACAGGGTTGTACGAGCAGTACTTC.

The chain recombines TRBV6-5 with TRBJ1-1; D not certain. Germline V gene sequence: CDR1 MNHEY, CDR2 SVGAGI. The CDR3 extends over 14 amino acids. The germline V and J ends were trimmed by 6 bases and 1 base, with 12 bases remaining between them. This CDR3 is CASRAFGGNTEAFF. The CDR3 nucleotides are TGTGCCAGCAGGGCCTTCGGAGGGAACACTGAAGCTTTCTTT.

The chain couples TRBV10-3 to TRBJ2-3, with 16 bases matching TRBD2. This CDR3 region has 20 residues. The germline gives CDR1 ENHRY, CDR2 SYGVKD. V shed 6 bases and J 4 bases; nucleotides not matched to a gene: 16. The CDR3 coding sequence is TGTGCCATCAGCGACCGGGACACGGGACTAGCGGGAGGGCCGGCAGATACGCAGTATTTT. Its protein product is CAISDRDTGLAGGPADTQYF.

The chain couples TRBV6-1 to TRBJ2-1; D not certain. The CDR3 length is 10 residues. The germline CDR1 and CDR2 sequences are MNHNS and SASEGT. Trimming removed 4 bases at V and 9 bases at J, with 4 bases between. The CDR3: CASSGVEQFF. The CDR3 bases are TGTGCCAGCAGTGGAGTTGAGCAGTTCTTC.